This is a list of T cell receptor beta chains from one sample in a study of cytotoxic CD8 clonotypes in ibrutinib-treated CLL. This table comes from immunoSEQ multiplex PCR, and its TCRdb copy is limited to in-frame clones, with some not included. The sample has a few hundred thousand clones, 70% seen once. The material sequenced was PBMCs, taken after 24 months of ibrutinib treatment. The receptors come from a human donor with chronic lymphocytic leukemia. CDR3s include the opening cysteine and the closing phenylalanine or tryptophan. The D gene is left open where the match is weak. Clone sizes are given selectively: once, few, many, or a class where the clone is expanded.

>NA|NA|TRBV19|TRBJ2-7
CASSSYYEQYF
TGTGCCAGTAGTAGTTACTACGAGCAGTACTTC
>NA|TRBD2|TRBV11-2|TRBJ2-7
CASSPGEGLAGEGSYEQYF
TGTGCCAGCAGCCCGGGAGAGGGACTAGCGGGAGAGGGATCCTACGAGCAGTACTTC
>NA|TRBD1|TRBV6-6|TRBJ1-1
CASTWPGQGIPEAFF
TGTGCCAGCACTTGGCCTGGACAGGGGATCCCTGAAGCTTTCTTT
>NA|NA|TRBV4-3|TRBJ2-3
CASSQGAGEITDTQYF
TGCGCCAGCAGCCAAGGCGCAGGGGAGATCACAGATACGCAGTATTTT
>NA|NA|TRBV15|TRBJ2-7
CATSRGVAGIYEQYF
TGTGCCACCAGCAGAGGAGTTGCCGGGATCTACGAGCAGTACTTC
>NA|NA|TRBV6-6|TRBJ2-7
CASSQNAPAQGNEQYF
TGTGCCAGCAGCCAAAATGCCCCGGCGCAGGGAAACGAGCAGTACTTC
>NA|NA|TRBV6-1|TRBJ2-7
CASRRIGINEQYF
TGTGCCAGCAGACGGATAGGAATCAACGAGCAGTACTTC
>NA|NA|TRBV2|TRBJ2-2
CASRDDTGELFF
TGTGCCAGCAGGGACGATACCGGGGAGCTGTTTTTT
>NA|NA|TRBV29-1|TRBJ1-3
CSAIEGSNSGNTIYF
TGCAGCGCCATTGAGGGTTCCAACTCTGGAAACACCATATATTTT
>NA|TRBD1|TRBV28|TRBJ2-7
CASRIQGDDEQYF
TGTGCCAGCAGGATTCAGGGGGACGACGAGCAGTACTTC
>once|TRBD2|TRBV6-5|TRBJ2-5
CASSRGLAYETQYF
TGTGCCAGCAGTAGGGGACTAGCTTACGAGACCCAGTACTTC
>NA|NA|TRBV18|TRBJ1-3
CASSPRTPGDSGNTIYF
TGTGCCAGCTCGCCTAGGACACCGGGAGACTCTGGAAACACCATATATTTT
>NA|TRBD2|TRBV5-1|TRBJ2-7
CASSSNSGSNSYEQYF
TGCGCCAGCAGCTCCAATAGCGGGAGTAACTCCTACGAGCAGTACTTC
>NA|NA|TRBV4-1|TRBJ1-4
CASSQDRYEKLFF
TGCGCCAGCAGCCAAGACCGTTACGAAAAACTGTTTTTT
>NA|NA|TRBV11-2|TRBJ2-5
CASSLDQVGVKTQYF
TGTGCCAGCAGCTTAGATCAGGTGGGAGTCAAGACCCAGTACTTC
>NA|NA|TRBV30|TRBJ2-5
CAWTPGGQQETQYF
TGTGCCTGGACCCCCGGGGGACAGCAAGAGACCCAGTACTTC
>NA|NA|TRBV5-4|TRBJ2-5
CASSFERQQETQYF
TGTGCCAGCAGCTTTGAGCGGCAGCAAGAGACCCAGTACTTC
>NA|NA|TRBV29-1|TRBJ2-3
CSVAEGGKGFMDTQYF
TGCAGCGTTGCCGAGGGGGGTAAGGGTTTTATGGATACGCAGTATTTT
>few|NA|TRBV9|TRBJ1-2
CASSVADDGYTF
TGTGCCAGCAGCGTAGCGGACGATGGCTACACCTTC
>NA|NA|TRBV28|TRBJ1-1
CASSPSGVGWNTEAFF
TGTGCCAGCAGTCCTTCAGGCGTAGGGTGGAACACTGAAGCTTTCTTT
>few|TRBD2|TRBV28|TRBJ2-7
CASNRSGRYEQYF
TGTGCCAGCAACCGAAGCGGGAGGTACGAGCAGTACTTC
>NA|NA|TRBV2|TRBJ1-2
CASSETVAAGPYGYTF
TGTGCCAGCAGTGAAACCGTCGCGGCCGGCCCCTATGGCTACACCTTC
>NA|NA|TRBV4-1|TRBJ2-5
CASSPLPGLQETQYF
TGCGCCAGCAGCCCCCTTCCGGGCTTGCAAGAGACCCAGTACTTC
>NA|TRBD2|TRBV27|TRBJ2-3
CASSVRLGAGVVDTQYF
TGTGCCAGCAGCGTTCGTCTCGGGGCGGGAGTGGTAGATACGCAGTATTTT
>few|TRBD2|TRBV9|TRBJ2-2
CASSSSGRERTGELFF
TGTGCCAGCAGCTCTAGCGGGAGAGAGAGAACCGGGGAGCTGTTTTTT
>NA|TRBD2|TRBV28|TRBJ2-3
CASSPFTGGSKDTQYF
TGTGCCAGCAGTCCCTTCACGGGAGGTAGTAAAGATACGCAGTATTTT
>NA|NA|TRBV11-2|TRBJ2-2
CASSLSRNTGELFF
TGTGCCAGCAGCTTAAGTCGGAACACCGGGGAGCTGTTTTTT
>NA|NA|TRBV6-5|TRBJ1-3
CASKLGKGTGNTIYF
TGTGCCAGCAAACTCGGGAAAGGTACTGGAAACACCATATATTTT
>NA|NA|TRBV7-9|TRBJ1-3
CASSLEEVGRNTIYF
TGTGCCAGCAGCTTAGAGGAAGTGGGGAGAAACACCATATATTTT
>NA|TRBD1|TRBV9|TRBJ1-5
CASSVGQGVDQPQHF
TGTGCCAGCAGCGTAGGACAGGGGGTTGATCAGCCCCAGCATTTT
>few|TRBD1|TRBV15|TRBJ2-4
CATSRDGTGGRDIQYF
TGTGCCACCAGCAGAGATGGAACAGGGGGCCGAGACATTCAGTACTTC
>NA|NA|TRBV11-3|TRBJ2-7
CASSLDGRHTDEQYF
TGTGCCAGCAGCTTAGATGGCCGGCATACCGACGAGCAGTACTTC
>NA|NA|TRBV19|TRBJ2-5
CASSSWGFGQETQYF
TGTGCCAGTAGCTCATGGGGGTTTGGGCAAGAGACCCAGTACTTC
>NA|NA|TRBV27|TRBJ1-5
CASSSPGAGNQPQHF
TGTGCCAGCAGTTCTCCCGGGGCTGGCAATCAGCCCCAGCATTTT
>NA|TRBD1|TRBV6-1|TRBJ2-3
CASRDRSTDTQYF
TGTGCCAGCCGGGACAGGAGCACAGATACGCAGTATTTT
>few|NA|TRBV30|TRBJ1-4
CAWRWQPDGLFF
TGTGCCTGGAGATGGCAGCCCGATGGTCTGTTTTTT
>NA|NA|TRBV27|TRBJ1-4
CASSWTDPRRTNEKLFF
TGTGCCAGCAGTTGGACGGACCCTAGACGAACTAATGAAAAACTGTTTTTT
>NA|NA|TRBV14|TRBJ2-5
CASSPRAPQGRETQYF
TGTGCCAGCAGCCCCAGGGCCCCGCAGGGGCGAGAGACCCAGTACTTC
>NA|NA|TRBV19|TRBJ2-7
CASSPLRGSHYEQYF
TGTGCCAGTAGTCCCTTACGGGGATCACACTACGAGCAGTACTTC
>NA|NA|TRBV7-2|TRBJ2-3
CASSRLRGDTQYF
TGTGCCAGCAGCCGGCTTAGGGGAGATACGCAGTATTTT
>NA|NA|TRBV2|TRBJ2-7
CASSEGGLYEQYF
TGTGCCAGCAGTGAGGGGGGACTCTACGAGCAGTACTTC
>NA|NA|TRBV5-8|TRBJ2-1
CASTRTNNEQFF
TGTGCCAGCACAAGGACCAACAATGAGCAGTTCTTC
>NA|TRBD2|TRBV6-5|TRBJ2-7
CASIGTSGSSYEQYF
TGTGCCAGCATAGGGACTAGCGGGAGCTCCTACGAGCAGTACTTC
>NA|NA|TRBV15|TRBJ1-1
CATSRATEAFF
TGTGCCACCAGCAGGGCCACTGAAGCTTTCTTT
>NA|NA|TRBV27|TRBJ1-5
CASSHSGRWNQPQHF
TGTGCCAGCAGCCACTCCGGACGGTGGAATCAGCCCCAGCATTTT
>few|NA|TRBV29-1|TRBJ1-4
CSVEGRGEKLFF
TGCAGCGTTGAAGGTCGGGGTGAAAAACTGTTTTTT
>once|NA|TRBV4-1|TRBJ2-5
CASSLSGTYEETQYF
TGCGCCAGCAGCCTGTCAGGGACATATGAAGAGACCCAGTACTTC
>NA|NA|TRBV7-9|TRBJ1-1
CASSSGLFNTEAFF
TGTGCCAGCAGCTCGGGACTCTTCAACACTGAAGCTTTCTTT
>NA|TRBD1|TRBV18|TRBJ2-2
CASSPQGTGGPGELFF
TGTGCCAGCTCACCACAGGGGACAGGGGGACCCGGGGAGCTGTTTTTT
>NA|NA|TRBV5-1|TRBJ1-3
CASSSSGSSGNTIYF
TGCGCCAGCAGCTCCTCGGGCAGCTCTGGAAACACCATATATTTT
>NA|NA|TRBV7-6|TRBJ2-3
CASSLAPGSGTDTQYF
TGTGCCAGCAGCTTAGCCCCCGGGAGTGGCACAGATACGCAGTATTTT
>NA|NA|TRBV7-9|TRBJ2-2
CASSFPAGGEELFF
TGTGCCAGCAGCTTCCCGGCAGGGGGGGAGGAGCTGTTTTTT
>NA|NA|TRBV7-9|TRBJ1-2
CASSPPQNYGYTF
TGTGCCAGCAGCCCCCCGCAGAACTATGGCTACACCTTC
>many|NA|TRBV25-1|TRBJ1-2
CASSLSIYGYTF
TGTGCCAGCTCGCTCTCGATCTATGGCTACACCTTC
>NA|NA|TRBV5-1|TRBJ2-7
CASSLAWEGEQYF
TGCGCCAGCAGCTTGGCTTGGGAAGGCGAGCAGTACTTC
>NA|NA|TRBV29-1|TRBJ2-5
CSVGSDSAGETQYF
TGCAGCGTTGGGTCTGATTCGGCAGGGGAGACCCAGTACTTC
>once|TRBD1|TRBV19|TRBJ2-1
CASSISPGTGDRNEQFF
TGTGCCAGTAGTATTTCACCCGGGACAGGGGATAGGAATGAGCAGTTCTTC
>NA|NA|TRBV7-9|TRBJ2-7
CASSITAGVNYEQYF
TGTGCCAGCAGCATTACGGCAGGGGTGAATTACGAGCAGTACTTC
>NA|TRBD2|TRBV7-6|TRBJ2-5
CASSLTGGGGETQYF
TGTGCCAGCAGCTTAACGGGTGGCGGGGGGGAGACCCAGTACTTC
>NA|TRBD1|TRBV7-9|TRBJ2-7
CASSLVRTGGDEQYF
TGTGCCAGCAGCTTAGTACGGACAGGGGGCGACGAGCAGTACTTC